Following are 23 T cell receptor beta chains from one sample sequenced in a study of response to subunit inactivated influenza vaccine. One entry per CDR3 protein, called by TCRdb with MiXCR from the RT-PCR reads. The repertoire has 300,000 to 350,000 distinct CDR3 sequences, about 20% of them found once; the top ten carry 10%. The sample consisted of PBMCs from blood, taken approximately 20 months after vaccination. The receptors derive from a man aged 50 to 69 who received an inactivated influenza vaccine.

This clonotype was found a few times. The chain couples TRBV10-3 to TRBJ2-7; D not resolved. Germline CDR1 is ENHRY and CDR2 is SYGVKD. Trimming stripped 6 bases from V and 0 bases from J, with 12 bases between. This CDR3 has 14 amino acids. In DNA, the CDR3 is TGTGCCATCAGCGGTAAGACTCGCTCCTACGAGCAGTACTTC. It translates to CAISGKTRSYEQYF.

The chain carries TRBV19 and TRBJ1-1; D is unresolved. Trimming removed 1 base from V and 6 bases from J, with 9 bases in between. Germline loops: CDR1 LNHDA, CDR2 SQIVND (reference sequence). The CDR3 is made up of 13 amino acids. CDR3 loop: CASSIVGGPEAFF. CDR3 sequence (DNA): TGTGCCAGTAGTATAGTGGGCGGACCTGAAGCTTTCTTT.

This clonotype was seen many times. The chain carries TRBV12-3 or TRBV12-4 and TRBJ1-1; no definite D call. The ends were cut back, 2 bases at V and 8 bases at J, with 15 bases in the middle. The CDR3 is 14 amino acids. The CDR3: CASSLSSEITEAFF. CDR3 bases: TGTGCCAGCAGTTTAAGCTCCGAAATAACCGAAGCTTTCTTT.

This clonotype was detected a few times. The rearrangement joins TRBV18 to TRBJ1-6, with TRBD1 matching 7 bases. The CDR3 loop spans 15 amino acids. CDR1 is KGHSH and CDR2 is LQKENI in the germline V gene. The V and J ends lost 4 bases and 7 bases, in that order; junction bases with no gene match: 7. The CDR3: CASSQAGQLNSPLHF. The CDR3 DNA reads as TGTGCCAGCTCACAGGCGGGACAGCTAAATTCACCCCTCCACTTT.

This clonotype was seen a handful of times. The gene calls are TRBV12-3 or TRBV12-4 and TRBJ2-4, with D perhaps matching TRBD2 (6 bases). The V and J ends lost 3 bases and 2 bases respectively, with 11 bases between them. CDR3 length: 15 residues. CDR3 region: CASSFVEGSKNIQYF. Written as DNA, the CDR3 is TGTGCCAGCAGTTTTGTGGAGGGGTCCAAAAACATTCAGTACTTC.

J is TRBJ1-6 and V is TRBV3-1; D remains ambiguous. The CDR3 is made up of 13 amino acids. V dropped 0 bases and J dropped 10 bases, with 7 bases sitting between them. CDR1 is LGHDT, CDR2 YNNKEL, per germline (reference sequence). The CDR3 nucleotides read TGTGCCAGCAGCCAAGATGGCCGGTCACCCCTCCACTTT. Encoded protein: CASSQDGRSPLHF.

This clonotype has only a few counts. V is TRBV28 and J is TRBJ1-6; D might be TRBD1 (5 bases). Germline values: CDR1 MDHEN, CDR2 SYDVKM. V was pared by 1 base and J by 8 bases, with 12 bases between. The CDR3 is 15 amino acids. CDR3 DNA: TGTGCCAGCAGTTTATTCGGGCCCAGGGATTCACCCCTCCACTTT. It codes for CASSLFGPRDSPLHF. The full variable domain, with the rest looked up from reference TRBV28 and TRBJ1-6, is DVKVTQSSRYLVKRTGEKVFLECVQDMDHENMFWYRQDPGLGLRLIYFSYDVKMKEKGDIPEGYSVSREKKERFSLILESASTNQTSMYLCASSLFGPRDSPLHFGNGTRLTVT.

The V and J genes are TRBV5-4 and TRBJ2-6; D is ambiguous. V lost 1 base and J lost 0, with 11 bases in between. The length of the CDR3 is 17 residues. CDR1 and CDR2 (germline): SGHNT, YYREEE (reference sequence). The CDR3 bases are TGTGCCAGCAGCTTGATGGCCAGTAACTCTGGGGCCAACGTCCTGACTTTC. This encodes CASSLMASNSGANVLTF.

The chain employs TRBV18 and TRBJ2-3; D is unclear. V was cut by 5 bases and J by 3 bases, with 6 bases left in between. The CDR3 has 12 residues. Looked up from germline, CDR1 is KGHSH and CDR2 is LQKENI. DNA of the CDR3: TGTGCCAGCTCAACCCGAACAGATACGCAGTATTTT. Amino acids: CASSTRTDTQYF.

This clonotype has more than one count but fewer than ten. The J gene is TRBJ1-5, the V gene TRBV3-1; tentatively, D is TRBD1 (5 bases). V was trimmed by 0 bases and J by 4 bases, leaving 7 bases between them. The germline gives CDR1 LGHDT, CDR2 YNNKEL (reference sequence). This CDR3 has 14 amino acids. CDR3 nucleotide sequence: TGTGCCAGCAGCCAAGATTGGGGGAATCAGCCCCAGCATTTT. Amino acids: CASSQDWGNQPQHF.

This clonotype was detected only a few times. The CDR3 loop is CASSLGDSQPLHF. DNA of the CDR3: TGTGCCAGCAGCTTAGGCGACAGTCAACCCCTCCACTTT. The chain has TRBV7-2 and TRBJ1-6, with a possible D match to TRBD1 (5 bases). From germline, CDR1 is SGHTA and CDR2 FQGNSA. V lost 1 base and J lost 12, with 10 bases in between. This CDR3 spans 13 amino acids.

This chain connects TRBV6-2 or TRBV6-3 to TRBJ2-2, with 10 bases fitting TRBD2. The germline V gene has CDR1 MNHEY and CDR2 SVGEGT. CDR3 length equals 15 residues. V gave up 6 bases and J gave up 4 bases; unmatched junction bases: 5. CDR3 sequence: CASRPLAGGTGELFF. The CDR3 DNA sequence: TGTGCCAGCAGGCCTTTAGCGGGGGGCACCGGGGAGCTGTTTTTT.

The chain recombines TRBV4-3 with TRBJ1-2; TRBD1 is a possible D gene (5 bases). The germline gives CDR1 LGHNA, CDR2 YSLEER. CDR3 length: 15 residues. Trimming removed 0 bases from V and 5 bases from J, with 13 bases in between. As DNA, the CDR3 is TGCGCCAGCAGCCAAGATAACGGGGCGGGGTATGGCTACACCTTC. Translated: CASSQDNGAGYGYTF.

The genes are TRBV7-3 and TRBJ2-3; D is unresolved. The germline V and J ends were trimmed by 1 base and 6 bases, with 8 bases remaining between them. Germline CDR1 and CDR2: SGHTA and FQGTGA. This CDR3 is 13 amino acids long. DNA of the CDR3: TGTGCCAGCAGCTTAAATACAATGGATACGCAGTATTTT. It translates to CASSLNTMDTQYF.

This clonotype was detected ten times or more. The DNA of the CDR3 is TGTGCCAGCAGTTACGGGCAGGGACCAGGCTATGGCTACACCTTC. Residues: CASSYGQGPGYGYTF. V gene TRBV6-5 combines with J gene TRBJ1-2, with a possible D match to TRBD1 (5 bases). Trimming took 2 bases from V and 4 from J, leaving 14 bases between them. The CDR3 length is 15 residues. The germline V gene encodes CDR1 MNHEY and CDR2 SVGAGI.

This clonotype was seen at least ten times. The rearrangement joins TRBV4-3 to TRBJ1-6; D gene uncertain. Per the germline V gene, CDR1 is LGHNA and CDR2 is YSLEER. Trimming stripped 5 bases from V and 0 bases from J, with 11 bases between. The CDR3 has 16 residues. CDR3 nucleotides: TGCGCCAGCAGCTTAGACCGCTACTCCTATAATTCACCCCTCCACTTT. The encoded protein is CASSLDRYSYNSPLHF.

V is TRBV7-2 and J is TRBJ2-4, with unresolved D. The CDR3 extends over 16 amino acids. Germline V CDR1 and CDR2: SGHTA, FQGNSA. The V end was cut by 2 bases, the J end by 7 bases, with 18 bases between. The CDR3 nucleotides are TGTGCCAGCAGCTTACGGGTGGGAAAAGGTCAGAACATTCAGTACTTC. Translated: CASSLRVGKGQNIQYF.

This clonotype was seen only a few times. The V gene is TRBV20-1, the J gene TRBJ2-3; unclear D gene. This CDR3 spans 15 amino acids. The germline gives CDR1 DFQATT, CDR2 SNEGSKA (reference sequence). V lost 0 bases, J lost 3 bases, and 13 bases lay in between. The CDR3 spells CSARDLSMGTDTQYF. DNA of the CDR3: TGCAGTGCTAGAGATCTGTCAATGGGGACAGATACGCAGTATTTT.

In this sample, this clonotype turned up many times. This sequence joins TRBV6-6 and TRBJ2-7; 11 positions agree with TRBD1. The V and J ends lost 6 bases and 0 bases, in that order; junction bases with no gene match: 16. This CDR3 is built from 19 residues. Per germline, CDR1 MNHNY and CDR2 SVGAGI (reference sequence). CDR3 protein: CASRTTRDRGSISSYEQYF. CDR3 DNA: TGTGCCAGCAGGACTACTCGGGACAGGGGGTCCATTAGCTCCTACGAGCAGTACTTC.

The CDR3 nucleotides read TGCAGTGCTATGACATCCTATAGCAATCAGCCCCAGCATTTT. This encodes CSAMTSYSNQPQHF. V is TRBV20-1 and J is TRBJ1-5; D not certain. Germline-derived CDR1 and CDR2 are DFQATT and SNEGSKA (reference sequence). V lost 4 bases to trimming and J lost 0 bases, with 10 bases between them. The CDR3 is 14 amino acids.

This clonotype appeared many times. The chain uses TRBV12-3 or TRBV12-4 and TRBJ1-4; D is ambiguous. CDR3 length: 14 amino acids. Trimming removed 6 bases at V and 6 bases at J, with 14 bases between. This CDR3 is CASSDRPLDEKLFF. CDR3 nucleotide sequence: TGTGCCAGCAGCGATAGACCTCTCGATGAAAAACTGTTTTTT.

The gene calls are TRBV27 and TRBJ2-7, with D perhaps assigned TRBD1 or TRBD2 (5 bases each). The CDR3 runs to 13 residues. CDR1 and CDR2 (germline): MNHEY, SMNVEV (reference sequence). With 0 bases removed from V and 7 bases from J, the gap between germline ends came to 10 bases. The CDR3 DNA sequence: TGTGCCAGCAGTTTATCGGCCGGGACGGAGCAGTACTTC. Its protein product is CASSLSAGTEQYF.

This clonotype was counted only a few times. V and J are TRBV12-3 or TRBV12-4 and TRBJ1-5, with D possibly being TRBD1 (5 bases). V shed 4 bases and J shed 2 bases, with 12 bases lying between them. The CDR3 has 15 amino acids. This chain's CDR3 is CASSSLIRGNQPQHF. The DNA for the CDR3 is TGTGCCAGCAGTTCACTCATCAGGGGCAATCAGCCCCAGCATTTT.